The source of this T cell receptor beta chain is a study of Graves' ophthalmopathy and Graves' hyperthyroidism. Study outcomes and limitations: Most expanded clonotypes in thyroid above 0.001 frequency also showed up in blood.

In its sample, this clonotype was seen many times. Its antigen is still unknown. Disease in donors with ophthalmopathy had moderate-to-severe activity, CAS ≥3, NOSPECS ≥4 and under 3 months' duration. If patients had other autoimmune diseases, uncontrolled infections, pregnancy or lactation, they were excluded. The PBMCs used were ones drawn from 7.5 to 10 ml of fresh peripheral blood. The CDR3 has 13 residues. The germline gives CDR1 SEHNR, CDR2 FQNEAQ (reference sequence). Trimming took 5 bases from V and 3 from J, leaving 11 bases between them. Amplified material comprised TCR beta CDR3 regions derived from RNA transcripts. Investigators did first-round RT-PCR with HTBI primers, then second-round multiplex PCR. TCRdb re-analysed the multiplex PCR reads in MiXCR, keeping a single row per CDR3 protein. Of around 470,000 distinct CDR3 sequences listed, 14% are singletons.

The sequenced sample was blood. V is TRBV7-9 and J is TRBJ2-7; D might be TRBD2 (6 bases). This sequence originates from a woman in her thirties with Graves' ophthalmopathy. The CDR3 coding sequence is TGTGCCAGCAGCACGGGACTGGACTACGAGCAGTACTTC. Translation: CASSTGLDYEQYF.